This entry lists 6 T cell receptor beta chains sequenced from one sample in a study of blood T cell repertoires in COVID-19. Profiling relied on immunoSEQ multiplex PCR, and the TCRdb table lists in-frame clones only, not all of them. The table includes about 120,000 clones, about 79% detected once. Sequenced sample: peripheral blood. These receptors originate from an elderly woman with acute or convalescent COVID-19.

The CDR3 loop reads CASSPPFLEEGYTF. CDR3 nucleotides: TGTGCCAGCTCACCACCGTTCTTGGAGGAAGGCTACACCTTC. The chain couples TRBV18 to TRBJ1-2; D gene ambiguous. Germline V gene sequence: CDR1 KGHSH, CDR2 LQKENI. The length of the CDR3 is 14 residues. Trimming pared 0 bases from V and 8 bases from J, leaving 13 bases between.

The chain links TRBV7-2 to TRBJ2-5, with TRBD2 matching over 7 bases. Germline V gene sequence: CDR1 SGHTA, CDR2 FQGNSA. J lost 2 bases, V lost 5 bases, and 11 bases had no gene match. This CDR3 has 16 amino acids. CDR3 bases: TGTGCCAGCAGCCCCCGACTAGCCACCCTTCAAGAGACCCAGTACTTC. It encodes CASSPRLATLQETQYF.

V is TRBV18 and J is TRBJ1-4, with TRBD1 as a possible D gene (6 bases). Germline V CDR1 and CDR2: KGHSH, LQKENI. V lost 2 bases and J lost 4, with 11 bases in between. This CDR3 is built from 15 residues. CDR3 bases: TGTGCCAGCTCACCAGACGGGACAAGTAATGAAAAACTGTTTTTT. As protein: CASSPDGTSNEKLFF.

This clone appeared once. This sequence joins TRBV28 and TRBJ1-1; TRBD1 matches at 7 bases. There are 13 residues in the CDR3. Looked up from germline, CDR1 is MDHEN and CDR2 is SYDVKM. Trimming at V came to 10 bases and at J to 1 base, leaving 6 bases not matched to a gene. DNA for the CDR3: TGTGCCACCCTTGACAGGGCGAACACTGAAGCTTTCTTT. This sequence encodes CATLDRANTEAFF.

This chain joins TRBV7-2 and TRBJ2-7; 10 bases fit TRBD2. The germline V gene encodes CDR1 SGHTA and CDR2 FQGNSA. The CDR3 length is 14 residues. Trimming cost V 1 base and J 7 bases; bases outside gene matches: 4. This CDR3 reads CASSLDLAGGEQYF. In nucleotides, the CDR3 is TGTGCCAGCAGCTTAGATTTAGCGGGGGGTGAGCAGTACTTC.

The chain links TRBV3-1 (or the pseudogene TRBV3-2) to TRBJ2-1, with 7 bases lining up with TRBD2. Germline V gene lookup returns CDR1 LGHDT and CDR2 YNNKEL (reference sequence). This CDR3 is 16 amino acids long. V lost 1 base to trimming and J lost 1 base; unmatched junction nucleotides: 4. The CDR3: CASSQGLALSYNEQFF. CDR3 sequence (DNA): TGTGCCAGCAGCCAAGGACTAGCACTTTCCTACAATGAGCAGTTCTTC.